This T cell receptor (beta chain) was observed in a study of identical twins. The study, taken as a whole, reports: Excess sharing by twins proved weaker in beta out-of-frame sequences. Abundant cord blood beta clonotypes carried fewer insertions; memory repertoires showed none.

One entry per CDR3 protein results from TCRdb running MiXCR on the 5' RACE reads. Here the sample spans about 500,000 distinct CDR3 sequences, over 11% being singletons. This clonotype was observed a handful of times. What it binds is unknown. This sample was also put to use in a study of yellow fever vaccine responses in identical twins.

The sequence came from a woman between 18 and 29 years old in good health. The sample taken for sequencing was CD4+ T cells sorted from blood.

CDR3 region: CASSLRGSGGETQYF. The CDR3, as DNA: TGTGCCAGCAGCTTAAGGGGCTCGGGAGGGGAGACCCAGTACTTC. This chain joins TRBV7-2 and TRBJ2-5, with 8 bases matching TRBD2. The J segment lost 5 bases and the V segment lost 2 bases, leaving 7 bases of the junction unmatched. The CDR3 loop spans 15 amino acids. The germline V gene has CDR1 SGHTA and CDR2 FQGNSA.